Sequencing of this TCR beta chain was carried out in a study of PD-1 blockade in classical Hodgkin lymphoma. In the study overall: Nivolumab dosed at 3 mg/kg went to patients intravenously every 2 weeks. Study-level points and caveats: Whereas CD4+ TCR diversity had risen significantly by C4D1, CD8+ TCR diversity had not. Lower baseline TCR diversity was reported for newly diagnosed patients than for healthy donors. Before treatment, complete responders showed about the same diversity as newly diagnosed patients.

Every patient was affected by relapse after autologous stem cell transplantation, while exposure to brentuximab vedotin was not uniform. In its sample, this clone was seen once. What it binds is not known. TCRdb's copy holds only in-frame clones and misses some; the assay was immunoSEQ multiplex PCR. The sample records 45,000 to 55,000 clones, around 67% being singletons. The CDR3 extends over 17 amino acids. CDR1 and CDR2 (germline): SGHTA, FQGNSA. Trimming took off 3 bases at V and 3 bases at J, with 20 bases between the two ends. The clonotype comes from a human donor with classical Hodgkin lymphoma. V gene TRBV7-2 combines with J gene TRBJ1-1; D perhaps matches TRBD1 (6 bases). This specimen was peripheral blood mononuclear cells (PBMCs), taken before the second cycle of nivolumab. The CDR3 region has the DNA TGTGCCAGCAGCTTGTTCGGGGGCGCGAAAAAGTACACTGAAGCTTTCTTT. Its translation is CASSLFGGAKKYTEAFF.